This T cell receptor beta chain was documented in a study of blood T cell repertoires in COVID-19 (dated by TCRdb to the early 2020s). The study in broad terms: The collaborator samples originated in the United States, Italy and Spain and spanned the acute and convalescent phases of COVID-19. The prospective study material was composed of cDNA or gDNA derived from T cells, B-cell-depleted T cells, or PBMCs. The samples were drawn from the first 160 participants of the ongoing ImmuneRACE study and from 950 to 1,500 subjects provided by 6 global collaborators. Where HLA class I and class II types were available, the types were taken from metadata supplied by the sample provider, not from assay-based typing. The repertoires were released in a freely available public database meant as a resource for research on the immune response to SARS-CoV-2. The dataset comprised deeply sampled blood TCRbeta repertoires from subjects exposed to, actively infected with, or recovered from COVID-19. Sample metadata almost always included a de-identified subject ID, COVID-19 status, age in years and sex. General conclusions and limits of the study: Clinical and demographic metadata were provided uncurated, with the amount varying by source and participant.

The collaborating institutions used their own protocols to collect whole blood in K2EDTA tubes. For TCRbeta analysis, collaborator samples were shipped as frozen whole blood, as isolated PBMCs, or as DNA extracted from either sample type. Turning to this clone: Its specific antigen is unknown. Base qualities are not at hand, and no much larger clone is one base apart.

Looking up the germline V gene yields CDR1 SGDLS and CDR2 YYNGEE. At the junction V is shortened by 2 bases and J by 9 bases; bases outside the gene matches: 16. Reading from cysteine to phenylalanine, the CDR3 counts 17 amino acids. This entry keeps only the CDR3 DNA: 51 bases, framed from base 1. TCRbeta CDR3 regions were amplified from genomic DNA using the immunoSEQ Assay, a bias-controlled multiplex PCR. In the authors' own workflow: Nucleated cell counts per sample were estimated from amplification of reference gene primers within the assay. Sequence reads were collapsed and filtered to measure the absolute abundance of every unique TCRbeta CDR3 rearrangement. For each sample, productive Simpson clonality was calculated as the square root of Simpson's diversity index across productive rearrangements. What TCRdb holds here is the immuneACCESS table cut down to in-frame rearrangements. Part of the clones is not present; checked against another copy, under half of the missing clones reflect an unresolved V gene, and the others are unexplained. For V, J and clone size, that table is used; D and trimming come from the DNA. The sample profile shows 50,000 to 75,000 clones; about 84% of them were found once. The leading ten clones occupy 6.5% to 8.5% of the sample.

This TCR came from a man aged 55 to 69 with acute or convalescent COVID-19. Sequencing input: peripheral blood. The chain joins TRBV9 to TRBJ1-2; 10 nucleotides in the junction match TRBD1. The CDR3: CASSVPSTGGSSGRYTF. The DNA is as follows: TGTGCCAGCAGCGTCCCCTCGACAGGGGGCTCGTCGGGTCGCTACACCTTC. Full variable domain (CDR3 extended with the reference TRBV9 and TRBJ1-2 proteins): DSGVTQTPKHLITATGQRVTLRCSPRSGDLSVYWYQQSLDQGLQFLIQYYNGEERAKGNILERFSAQQFPDLHSELNLSSLELGDSALYFCASSVPSTGGSSGRYTFGSGTRLTVV.